This TCR beta chain was documented in a study of identical twins. A single count supports this clonotype. Its specificity is not known. Points from the study as a whole: While abundant cord blood beta clonotypes carried fewer insertions, memory repertoires showed no such pattern. The models gave estimates that fell short of the out-of-frame TCR alpha sharing seen in monozygotic twins. Invariant MAIT and iNKT cells could partly confound zero-insertion analyses.

Trimming removed 4 bases from V and 7 bases from J; junction bases left unmatched: 11. Germline CDR1 SGHNT, CDR2 YYREEE (reference sequence). CDR3 length: 15 amino acids. A universal primer site was added by template switching, and unique molecular identifiers were carried by the cDNA. TCRdb independently ran MiXCR on the 5' RACE reads; one entry per CDR3 protein. This sample has 18,000 or so distinct CDR3 sequences, with just under 70% found just once. The clonotype originates from a woman younger than 35 in good health. This table probably holds off-target reads from a library built for another chain. J is TRBJ2-3 and V is TRBV5-4, with TRBD2 identical over 8 bases. Input material: memory (CD45RO+) T cells sorted from blood. DNA for the CDR3: TGTGCCAGCAGCCTCGCCGGGACTAGGCGTAATACGCAGTATTTT. It translates to CASSLAGTRRNTQYF.